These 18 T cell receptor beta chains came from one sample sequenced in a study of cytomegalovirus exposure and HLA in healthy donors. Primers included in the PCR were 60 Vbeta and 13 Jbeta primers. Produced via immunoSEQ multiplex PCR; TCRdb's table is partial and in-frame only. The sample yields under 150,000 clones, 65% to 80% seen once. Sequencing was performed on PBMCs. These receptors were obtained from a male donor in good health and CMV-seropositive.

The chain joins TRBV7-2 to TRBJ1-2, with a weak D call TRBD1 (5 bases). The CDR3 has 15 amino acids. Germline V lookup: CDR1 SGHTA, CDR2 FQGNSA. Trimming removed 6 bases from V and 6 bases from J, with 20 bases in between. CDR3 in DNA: TGTGCCAGCAGTTTCGGAGGGACGGAGGGGCATGGCTACACCTTC. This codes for CASSFGGTEGHGYTF.

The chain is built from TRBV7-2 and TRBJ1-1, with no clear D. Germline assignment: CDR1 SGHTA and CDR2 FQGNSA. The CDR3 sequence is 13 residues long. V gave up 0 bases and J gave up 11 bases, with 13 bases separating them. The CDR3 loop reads CASSLAGRRGAFF. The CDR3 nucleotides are TGTGCCAGCAGCTTAGCTGGCAGACGCGGGGCTTTCTTT.

CDR3: CASSKPGHLQETQYF. CDR3 in DNA: TGTGCCAGTAGTAAACCGGGACATCTGCAAGAGACCCAGTACTTC. The chain carries TRBV19 and TRBJ2-5; TRBD1 is a possible D gene (6 bases). Germline values: CDR1 LNHDA, CDR2 SQIVND (reference sequence). This CDR3 comprises 15 residues. V was clipped by 4 bases and J by 2 bases, with 14 bases between them.

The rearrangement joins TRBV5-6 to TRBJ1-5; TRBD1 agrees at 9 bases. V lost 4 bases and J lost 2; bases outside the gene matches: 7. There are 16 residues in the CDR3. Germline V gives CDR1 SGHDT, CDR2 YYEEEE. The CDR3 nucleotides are TGTGCCAGCAGCAAGGAGACAGGGGGAGGCAATCAGCCCCAGCATTTT. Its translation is CASSKETGGGNQPQHF.

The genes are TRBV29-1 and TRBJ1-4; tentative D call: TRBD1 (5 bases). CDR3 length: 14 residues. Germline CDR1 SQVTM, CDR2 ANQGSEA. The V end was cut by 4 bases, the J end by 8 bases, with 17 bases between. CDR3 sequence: CSVVWGFTPEKLFF. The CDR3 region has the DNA TGCAGCGTTGTATGGGGCTTCACGCCAGAAAAACTGTTTTTT. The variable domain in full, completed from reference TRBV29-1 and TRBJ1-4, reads SAVISQKPSRDICQRGTSLTIQCQVDSQVTMMFWYRQQPGQSLTLIATANQGSEATYESGFVIDKFPISRPNLTFSTLTVSNMSPEDSSIYLCSVVWGFTPEKLFFGSGTQLSVL.

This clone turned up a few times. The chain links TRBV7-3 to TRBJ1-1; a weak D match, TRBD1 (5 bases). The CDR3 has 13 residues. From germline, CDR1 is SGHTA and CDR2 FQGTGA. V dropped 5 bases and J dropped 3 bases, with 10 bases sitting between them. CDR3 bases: TGTGCCAGCAGCCAAGGGGTGGACACTGAAGCTTTCTTT. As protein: CASSQGVDTEAFF.

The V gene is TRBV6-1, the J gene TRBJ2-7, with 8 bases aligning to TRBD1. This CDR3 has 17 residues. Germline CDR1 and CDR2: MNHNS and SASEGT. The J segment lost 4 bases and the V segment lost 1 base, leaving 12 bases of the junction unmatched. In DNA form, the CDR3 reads TGTGCCAGCAGTGAAGTCCGAGGGGTCCAGGGGGCATACGAGCAGTACTTC. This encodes CASSEVRGVQGAYEQYF.

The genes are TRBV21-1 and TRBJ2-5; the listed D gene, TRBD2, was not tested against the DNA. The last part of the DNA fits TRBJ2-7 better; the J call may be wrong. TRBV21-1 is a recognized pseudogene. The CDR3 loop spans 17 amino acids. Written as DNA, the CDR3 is TGTGCCAGCAGCAAAGAAAACTGGCCCAGACTAAAATACGAGCAGTACTTC. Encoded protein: CASSKENWPRLKYEQYF.

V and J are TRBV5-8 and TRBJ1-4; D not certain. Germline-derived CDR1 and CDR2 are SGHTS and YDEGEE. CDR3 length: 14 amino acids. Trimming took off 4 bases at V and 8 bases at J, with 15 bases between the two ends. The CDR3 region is CASSIPLGREKLFF. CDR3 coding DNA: TGTGCCAGCAGCATACCTCTGGGCCGCGAAAAACTGTTTTTT.

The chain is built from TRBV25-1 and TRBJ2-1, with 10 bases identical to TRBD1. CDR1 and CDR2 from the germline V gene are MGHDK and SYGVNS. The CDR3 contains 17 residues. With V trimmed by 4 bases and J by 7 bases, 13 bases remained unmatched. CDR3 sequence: CASSARAGTGVYNEQFF. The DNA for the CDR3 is TGTGCCAGCAGTGCCCGAGCCGGGACAGGGGTTTATAATGAGCAGTTCTTC. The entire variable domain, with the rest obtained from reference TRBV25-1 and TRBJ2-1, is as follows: EADIYQTPRYLVIGTGKKITLECSQTMGHDKMYWYQQDPGMELHLIHYSYGVNSTEKGDLSSESTVSRIRTEHFPLTLESARPSHTSQYLCASSARAGTGVYNEQFFGPGTRLTVL.

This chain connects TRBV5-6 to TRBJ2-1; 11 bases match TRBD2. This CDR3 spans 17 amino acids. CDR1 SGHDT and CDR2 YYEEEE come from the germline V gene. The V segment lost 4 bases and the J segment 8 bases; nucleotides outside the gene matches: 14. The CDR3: CASSANPSGGSRDEQFF. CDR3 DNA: TGTGCCAGCAGCGCCAACCCTAGCGGGGGGTCCCGAGATGAGCAGTTCTTC.

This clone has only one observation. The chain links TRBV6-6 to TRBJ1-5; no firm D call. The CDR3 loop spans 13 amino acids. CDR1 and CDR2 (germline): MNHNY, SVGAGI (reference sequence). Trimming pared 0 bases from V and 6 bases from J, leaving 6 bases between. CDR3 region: CASSYSTGQPQHF. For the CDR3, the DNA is TGTGCCAGCAGTTACTCCACCGGTCAGCCCCAGCATTTT.

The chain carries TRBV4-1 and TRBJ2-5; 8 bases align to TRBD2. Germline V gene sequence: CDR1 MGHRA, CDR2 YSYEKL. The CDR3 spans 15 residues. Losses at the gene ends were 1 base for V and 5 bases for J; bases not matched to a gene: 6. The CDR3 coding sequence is TGCGCCAGCAGCCAAGCAGAACTAGCGGTGGAGACCCAGTACTTC. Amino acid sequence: CASSQAELAVETQYF.

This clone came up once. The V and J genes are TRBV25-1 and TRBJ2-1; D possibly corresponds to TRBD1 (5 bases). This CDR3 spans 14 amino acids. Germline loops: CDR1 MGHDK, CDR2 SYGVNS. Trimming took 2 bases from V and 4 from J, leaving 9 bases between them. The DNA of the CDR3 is TGTGCCAGCAGTGAAGTGCAGGGTTACAATGAGCAGTTCTTC. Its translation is CASSEVQGYNEQFF.

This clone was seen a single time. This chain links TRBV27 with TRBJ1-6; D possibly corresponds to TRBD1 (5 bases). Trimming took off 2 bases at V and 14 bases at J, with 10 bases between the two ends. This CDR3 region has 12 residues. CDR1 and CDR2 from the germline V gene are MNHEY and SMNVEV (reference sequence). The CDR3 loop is CASSLPWGTLHF. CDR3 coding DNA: TGTGCCAGCAGTTTACCCTGGGGCACCCTCCACTTT.

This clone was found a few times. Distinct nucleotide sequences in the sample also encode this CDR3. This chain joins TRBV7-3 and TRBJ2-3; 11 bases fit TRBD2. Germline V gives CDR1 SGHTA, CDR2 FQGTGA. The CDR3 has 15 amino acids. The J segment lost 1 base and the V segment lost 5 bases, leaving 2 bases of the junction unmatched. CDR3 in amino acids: CASSILAGGTDTQYF. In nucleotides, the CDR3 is TGTGCCAGCAGCATACTAGCGGGAGGCACAGATACGCAGTATTTT.

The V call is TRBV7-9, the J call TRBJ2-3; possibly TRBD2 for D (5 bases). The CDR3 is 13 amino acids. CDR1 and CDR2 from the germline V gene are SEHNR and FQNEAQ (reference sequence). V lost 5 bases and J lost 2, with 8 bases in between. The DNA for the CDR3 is TGTGCCAGCAGCGGTCGGGACACAGATACGCAGTATTTT. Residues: CASSGRDTDTQYF.

CDR3 in DNA: TGTGCCAGCAGCTTTTCAGGGGCGCAGGATCAGCCCCAGCATTTT. As protein: CASSFSGAQDQPQHF. The rearrangement joins TRBV7-2 to TRBJ1-5; D may be TRBD1 (6 bases). The CDR3 length is 15 residues. Germline V gives CDR1 SGHTA, CDR2 FQGNSA. Between the trimmed V and J ends, which lost 3 bases and 5 bases, there was a span of 14 bases.